These T cell receptor beta chains were read from a single sample in a study of blood T cell repertoires in COVID-19. Only in-frame clones appear in the TCRdb table, and some are missing; sequencing was by immunoSEQ multiplex PCR. The sample consists of about 420,000 clones, roughly 90% of them appearing once. The source material was peripheral blood. The receptors come from a man younger than 35 with COVID-19, enrolled during active disease. CDR3s include the opening cysteine and the closing phenylalanine or tryptophan. The D gene is left open where the match is weak. Size is omitted from some rows. Given values are once, few, many or a class for expanded clones.

j_call clone_size v_call d_call cdr3_nt cdr3_aa
TRBJ2-5 NA TRBV7-2 NA TGTGCCAGCAGCCTCACTTGGAGGGAGACCCAGTACTTC CASSLTWRETQYF
TRBJ1-2 once TRBV11-1 NA TGTGCCAGCAGCCCCCGGGACATAGCCGGCTACACCTTC CASSPRDIAGYTF
TRBJ2-3 NA TRBV11-3 NA TGTGCCAGCAGCATCCCTAGCGCCACAGATACGCAGTATTTT CASSIPSATDTQYF
TRBJ2-5 NA TRBV7-8 NA TGTGCCAGCAGCTTAGGGGTTTGGGGCAGCGAAGAGACCCAGTACTTC CASSLGVWGSEETQYF
TRBJ2-4 NA TRBV5-6 NA TGTGCCAGCAGCTTTCAAGGAGACAAAAACATTCAGTACTTC CASSFQGDKNIQYF
TRBJ1-3 NA TRBV29-1 NA TGCAGCGTTGAAGATCAGGGGAACACCATATATTTT CSVEDQGNTIYF
TRBJ2-2 NA TRBV18 NA TGTGCCAGCTCACACCTGGTGGGGCGTGGTAACACCGGGGAGCTGTTTTTT CASSHLVGRGNTGELFF
TRBJ2-7 NA TRBV7-9 TRBD2 TGTGCCAGCAGCCCCACGGGGGGGGCTCACTTATCCGAGCAGTACTTC CASSPTGGAHLSEQYF
TRBJ2-3 NA TRBV27 TRBD1 TGTGCCAGCAGTTCCTATGGACAGGGCCCTAAAACAGATACGCAGTATTTT CASSSYGQGPKTDTQYF
TRBJ1-6 NA TRBV27 NA TGTGCCAGCAGTAAGGGGCAGGGAAGTTCACCCCTCCACTTT CASSKGQGSSPLHF